This T cell receptor beta chain was sequenced for a study of blood T cell repertoires in COVID-19. Turning to the study itself: T cells, B-cell-depleted T cells, or PBMCs provided the cDNA or gDNA that served as material.

The CDR3 is 13 amino acids. J gave up 4 bases and V 6 bases, and 8 bases lay outside the gene matches. Germline loops: CDR1 SQVTM, CDR2 ANQGSEA. Authors' methods: By means of reference gene primer amplification, nucleated cell counts were estimated. The assay was immunoSEQ multiplex PCR, and TCRdb's table has in-frame clones only and misses some. D and trimming come from the DNA, and the V and J calls and clone size come from that table. The table shows over 150,000 clones, with about 85% occurring only once. The chain recombines TRBV29-1 with TRBJ2-7; 8 positions agree with TRBD1. The specimen sequenced was peripheral blood. The clonotype originates from a man aged 40-49 years with acute or convalescent COVID-19. Here the CDR3 reads CSVSDRGLYEQYF. As DNA, the CDR3 is TGCAGCGTCTCCGACAGGGGTTTGTACGAGCAGTACTTC.